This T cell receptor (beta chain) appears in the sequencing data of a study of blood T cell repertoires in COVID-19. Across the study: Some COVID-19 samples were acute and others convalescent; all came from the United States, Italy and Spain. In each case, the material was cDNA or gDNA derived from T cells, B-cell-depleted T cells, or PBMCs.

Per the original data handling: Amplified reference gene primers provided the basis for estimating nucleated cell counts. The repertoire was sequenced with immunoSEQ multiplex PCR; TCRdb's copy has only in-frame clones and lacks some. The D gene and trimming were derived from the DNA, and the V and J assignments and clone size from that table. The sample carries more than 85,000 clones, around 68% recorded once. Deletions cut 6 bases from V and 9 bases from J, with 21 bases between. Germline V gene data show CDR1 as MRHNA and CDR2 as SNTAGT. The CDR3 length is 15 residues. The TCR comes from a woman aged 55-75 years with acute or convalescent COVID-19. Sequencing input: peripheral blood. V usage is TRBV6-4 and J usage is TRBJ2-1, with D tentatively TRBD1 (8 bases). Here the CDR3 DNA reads TGTGCCAGCAGCGAACAGGGGGGGTCGTCTGGTGAGCAGTTCTTC. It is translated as CASSEQGGSSGEQFF.